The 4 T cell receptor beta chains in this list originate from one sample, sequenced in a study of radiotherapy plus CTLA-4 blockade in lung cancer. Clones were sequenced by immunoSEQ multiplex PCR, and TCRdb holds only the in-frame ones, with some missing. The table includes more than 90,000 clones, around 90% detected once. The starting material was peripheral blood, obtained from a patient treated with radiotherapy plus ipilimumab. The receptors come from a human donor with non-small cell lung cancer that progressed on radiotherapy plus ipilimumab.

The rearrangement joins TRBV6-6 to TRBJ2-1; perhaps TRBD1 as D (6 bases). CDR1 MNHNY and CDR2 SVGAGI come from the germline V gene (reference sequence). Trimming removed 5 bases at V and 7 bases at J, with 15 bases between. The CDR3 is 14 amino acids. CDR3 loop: CASSPRDTRNEQFF. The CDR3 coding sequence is TGTGCCAGCAGTCCTCGGGACACGAGAAATGAGCAGTTCTTC.

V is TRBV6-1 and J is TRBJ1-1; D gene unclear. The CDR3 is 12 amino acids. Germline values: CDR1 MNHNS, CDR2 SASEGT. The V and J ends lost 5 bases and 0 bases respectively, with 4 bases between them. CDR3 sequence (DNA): TGTGCCAGCAGTAGGGTGAACACTGAAGCTTTCTTT. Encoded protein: CASSRVNTEAFF.

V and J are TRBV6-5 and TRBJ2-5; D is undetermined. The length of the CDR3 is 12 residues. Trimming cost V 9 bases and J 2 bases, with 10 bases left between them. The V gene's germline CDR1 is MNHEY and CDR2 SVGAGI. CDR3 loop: CASSGVQETQYF. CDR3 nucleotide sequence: TGTGCCAGTTCTGGTGTACAAGAGACCCAGTACTTC.

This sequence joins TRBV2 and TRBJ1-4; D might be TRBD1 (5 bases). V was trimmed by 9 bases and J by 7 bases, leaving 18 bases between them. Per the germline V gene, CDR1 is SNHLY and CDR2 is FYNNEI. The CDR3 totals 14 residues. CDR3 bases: TGTGCCAGTACTGGTCAGGGTTTAAGTGAAAAACTGTTTTTT. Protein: CASTGQGLSEKLFF.